The 7 T cell receptor beta chains below were found in one sample sequenced in a study of T cells after yellow fever vaccination. TCRdb ran MiXCR on the 5' RACE reads and lists one entry per CDR3 protein. The sample consists of 95,000 to 100,000 distinct CDR3 sequences, less than 6% of them appearing once. This specimen was CD8+ T cells sorted from PBMCs, taken 10 days after the yellow fever booster vaccination. Receptor source: a young man who received the YFV17D yellow fever vaccine.

The V gene is TRBV20-1, the J gene TRBJ2-1, with a weak D call TRBD1 (7 bases). Per the germline V gene, CDR1 is DFQATT and CDR2 is SNEGSKA (reference sequence). This CDR3 is 13 amino acids long. V lost 1 base and J 4 bases, leaving 8 bases between the germline ends. The CDR3 DNA reads TGCAGTGCTAGAGCAGGGGGGTACAATGAGCAGTTCTTC. Translated, it gives CSARAGGYNEQFF.

The chain recombines TRBV29-1 with TRBJ2-5; no firm D call. Trimming left V 2 bases short and J 2 bases short, with 9 bases between. The germline gives CDR1 SQVTM, CDR2 ANQGSEA. The CDR3 is 13 residues long. DNA of the CDR3: TGCAGCGTTGAAACTGCCGAGCAAGAGACCCAGTACTTC. This encodes CSVETAEQETQYF.

This clonotype was seen repeatedly, ten times or more. The CDR3 spells CASSLERGAYYEQYV. DNA for the CDR3: TGTGCCAGCAGCTTAGAGCGGGGGGCCTACTACGAGCAGTACGTC. The chain carries TRBV11-2 and TRBJ2-7, with 8 bases that match TRBD2. V lost 0 bases, J lost 3 bases, and 4 bases stayed unmatched. The CDR3 covers 15 residues. The germline CDR1 and CDR2 sequences are SGHAT and FQNNGV.

This chain links TRBV7-3 with TRBJ2-1; D is ambiguous. This CDR3 region has 15 residues. V gave up 2 bases and J gave up 0 bases, with 8 bases separating them. Looked up from germline, CDR1 is SGHTA and CDR2 is FQGTGA. The CDR3 here is CASSLGESSYNEQFF. The CDR3 DNA reads as TGTGCCAGCAGCTTAGGTGAGAGCTCCTACAATGAGCAGTTCTTC.

This clonotype appeared a few times. The chain joins TRBV19 to TRBJ2-3; 7 nucleotides agree with TRBD2. In germline, CDR1 is LNHDA, CDR2 SQIVND (reference sequence). V gave up 6 bases and J gave up 0 bases; unmatched junction bases: 9. This CDR3 contains 16 residues. The CDR3: CASRPLAASSTDTQYF. The CDR3 DNA reads TGTGCCAGTAGACCGCTAGCGGCTTCTAGCACAGATACGCAGTATTTT. The full variable domain, rest sourced from reference TRBV19 and TRBJ2-3, is DGGITQSPKYLFRKEGQNVTLSCEQNLNHDAMYWYRQDPGQGLRLIYYSQIVNDFQKGDIAEGYSVSREKKESFPLTVTSAQKNPTAFYLCASRPLAASSTDTQYFGPGTRLTVL.

The chain combines TRBV29-1 with TRBJ1-1; D is perhaps TRBD1 (5 bases). Germline CDR1 and CDR2: SQVTM and ANQGSEA. Trimming removed 5 bases from V and 1 base from J, with 8 bases in between. This CDR3 spans 12 amino acids. The DNA for the CDR3 is TGCAGCGTTTACCAGGGGAACACTGAAGCTTTCTTT. Protein: CSVYQGNTEAFF.

This clonotype was counted a single time. The gene calls are TRBV7-8 and TRBJ2-1; 7 nucleotides align to TRBD1. Trimming at V came to 5 bases and at J to 6 bases, leaving 7 bases not matched to a gene. CDR3 length: 14 amino acids. Germline CDR1 SGHVS, CDR2 FQNEAQ. CDR3 nucleotides: TGTGCCAGCAGCAAGACAGGGATCTTCAATGAGCAGTTCTTC. It translates to CASSKTGIFNEQFF.